This TCR beta chain is drawn from a study of T cells in localized non-small cell lung cancer. The CDR3 contains 13 residues. V was pared by 1 base and J by 8 bases, with 12 bases between. Germline CDR1 is SGHRS and CDR2 is YFSETQ. Overall study results and limits: Sequencing involved a lone tumor region, leaving heterogeneity possible. Adjacent lung exhibited a median of approximately 50 among the 100 most abundant tumor clones. Higher blood T cell density tracked longer overall survival. Tumor showed lower T cell clonality than uninvolved adjacent lung, where it was highest.

With regard to this clone: Its antigen is unknown.

The protocol was immunoSEQ multiplex PCR, while the TCRdb copy is restricted to in-frame clones and leaves out a portion. This sample has tens of thousands of clones, with approximately 90% found just once. This specimen consisted of peripheral blood, obtained before any cancer treatment. J is TRBJ1-2 and V is TRBV5-1, with D possibly being TRBD1 (6 bases). This TCR was recovered from a woman between 40 and 69 years old with stage I lung adenocarcinoma. The CDR3 spells CASSLNRERGYTF. CDR3 DNA sequence: TGCGCCAGCAGCTTGAACAGGGAGAGGGGCTACACCTTC.